This record covers a single TCR beta chain. Its antigen is not known. None of the donors, who were healthy HIV-negative adults, had recently had acute infections or vaccinations. There were only Caucasian adults among the donors, and all lived in Nashville, Tennessee. The entry originates in a study of shared clonotypes between healthy human individuals. Overall study findings and caveats: Clonotypes that were shared across a few donors made up roughly 5% of naive CD4 clonotypes.

Some 32,000 T cell genomes, or around 180 ng DNA, went into the sorted-subset replicate PCRs. Here immunoSEQ multiplex PCR was the method, and the copy in TCRdb shows in-frame clones only, minus some. The sample includes about 680,000 clones, roughly 70% of them seen just once. With 1 base removed from V and 6 bases from J, the gap between germline ends came to 6 bases. Germline V gene data show CDR1 as SGHTA and CDR2 as FQGNSA. CDR3 length equals 12 residues. Sequenced input: memory CD4+ T cells sorted from blood. Specified subset: CD45RA-negative fraction. The rearrangement uses TRBV7-2 and TRBJ2-5; D gene ambiguous. This clonotype originated in a woman in her thirties in good health. The CDR3 DNA is TGTGCCAGCAGCTTAGACCTGCAGACCCAGTACTTC. Amino acids: CASSLDLQTQYF.